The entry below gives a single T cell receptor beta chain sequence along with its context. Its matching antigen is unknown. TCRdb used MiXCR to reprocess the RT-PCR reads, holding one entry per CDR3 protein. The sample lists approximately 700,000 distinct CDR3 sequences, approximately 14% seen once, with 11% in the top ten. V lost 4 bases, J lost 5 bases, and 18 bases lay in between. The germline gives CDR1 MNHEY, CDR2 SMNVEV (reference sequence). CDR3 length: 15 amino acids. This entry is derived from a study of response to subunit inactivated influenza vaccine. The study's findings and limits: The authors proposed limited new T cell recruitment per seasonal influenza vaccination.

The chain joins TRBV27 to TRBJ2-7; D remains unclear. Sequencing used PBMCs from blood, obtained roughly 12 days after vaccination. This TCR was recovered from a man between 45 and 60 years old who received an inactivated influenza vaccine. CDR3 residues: CASSSLGWDYDEQYF. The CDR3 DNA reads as TGTGCCAGCAGTTCTCTGGGCTGGGATTACGACGAGCAGTACTTC.